Listed here are 8 T cell receptor beta chains from one sample, sequenced in a study of type 1 and type 2 diabetes patients. Amplification started from genomic DNA. A primer set of 30 forward and 13 reverse primers amplified the CDR3. TCRdb independently ran MiXCR on the multiplex PCR reads; one entry per CDR3 protein. This repertoire shows some 250,000 distinct CDR3 sequences, 40% to 50% found once; its top ten account for 12% to 15%. What was sequenced was peripheral blood mononuclear cells (PBMCs). The receptors derive from a man aged 18 to 30 with type 2 diabetes.

This clonotype turned up a few times. The V and J genes are TRBV30 and TRBJ1-2; no clear D. The CDR3 sequence is 13 residues long. V gave up 3 bases and J gave up 8 bases, with 16 bases separating them. Looked up from germline, CDR1 is GTSNPN and CDR2 is SVGIG (reference sequence). CDR3 loop: CAWSPGSDEGYTF. The CDR3 nucleotides are TGTGCCTGGAGCCCCGGATCTGATGAGGGCTACACCTTC. The complete variable domain, with remaining parts taken from reference TRBV30 and TRBJ1-2, reads SQTIHQWPATLVQPVGSPLSLECTVEGTSNPNLYWYRQAAGRGLQLLFYSVGIGQISSEVPQNLSASRPQDRQFILSSKKLLLSDSGFYLCAWSPGSDEGYTFGSGTRLTVV.

The chain uses TRBV12-3 or TRBV12-4 and TRBJ1-1; D gene unclear. Trimming stripped 3 bases from V and 5 bases from J, with 10 bases between. The CDR3 is made up of 13 amino acids. CDR3 in amino acids: CASSLDLVTEAFF. The CDR3 DNA follows: TGTGCCAGCAGTTTGGACCTAGTAACTGAAGCTTTCTTT.

In this sample, this clonotype turned up a few times. The J gene is TRBJ2-7, the V gene TRBV5-1; 7 nucleotides agree with TRBD2. The CDR3 is 14 residues long. Trimming cost V 2 bases and J 5 bases; bases outside gene matches: 7. Germline CDR1 reads SGHRS; CDR2 reads YFSETQ. The CDR3 reads CASSFMGGVDEQYF. The CDR3 region has the DNA TGCGCCAGCAGCTTCATGGGGGGGGTCGACGAGCAGTACTTC.

Of note for this clonotype: A clone one base away is much larger, so this may be a read error. The chain links TRBV14 to TRBJ2-5; D is perhaps TRBD1 or TRBD2 (6 bases each). The germline V and J ends were trimmed by 2 bases and 9 bases, with 22 bases remaining between them. The CDR3 consists of 16 residues. The germline V gene encodes CDR1 SGHDN and CDR2 FVKESK. The CDR3 sequence: CASSQFEEGGLEAQYF. The DNA for the CDR3 is TGTGCCAGCAGCCAATTCGAGGAAGGGGGGCTGGAGGCCCAGTACTTC.

There are a few counts of this clonotype. The chain couples TRBV20-1 to TRBJ1-1, with 9 bases fitting TRBD1. The V segment lost 2 bases and the J segment 1 base; nucleotides outside the gene matches: 8. CDR3 length: 16 amino acids. The germline V gene encodes CDR1 DFQATT and CDR2 SNEGSKA (reference sequence). DNA of the CDR3: TGCAGTGCTAGACTGCTAGGGGACAGGGAGAACACTGAAGCTTTCTTT. Amino acid sequence: CSARLLGDRENTEAFF.

This clonotype has more than one count but fewer than ten. The genes are TRBV6-6 and TRBJ1-6, with a tentative D call TRBD1 (6 bases). The CDR3 is made up of 16 amino acids. CDR1 and CDR2 (germline): MNHNY, SVGAGI (reference sequence). Trimming removed 4 bases from V and 6 bases from J, with 16 bases in between. CDR3 sequence: CASSSLGGIGNSPLHF. The CDR3 nucleotides are TGTGCCAGCAGTTCCCTGGGGGGCATAGGTAATTCACCCCTCCACTTT.

The chain is built from TRBV30 and TRBJ2-7; 8 positions agree with TRBD1. V trimming: 2 bases; J trimming: 4 bases; junction bases outside the gene matches: 10. This CDR3 has 15 residues. Per the germline V gene, CDR1 is GTSNPN and CDR2 is SVGIG (reference sequence). CDR3 in DNA: TGTGCCTGGAGTCCAGGACAGGGAGTCGTGTACGAGCAGTACTTC. Encoded protein: CAWSPGQGVVYEQYF.

There are a few counts of this clonotype. The rearrangement uses TRBV6-1 and TRBJ1-1, with 10 bases that match TRBD1. Trimming at V came to 4 bases and at J to 8 bases, leaving 7 bases not matched to a gene. This CDR3 has 14 residues. Germline V gene sequence: CDR1 MNHNS, CDR2 SASEGT. The chain's CDR3 is CASSVRDRGGEAFF. The CDR3 DNA reads TGTGCCAGCAGTGTCCGGGACAGGGGAGGGGAAGCTTTCTTT.